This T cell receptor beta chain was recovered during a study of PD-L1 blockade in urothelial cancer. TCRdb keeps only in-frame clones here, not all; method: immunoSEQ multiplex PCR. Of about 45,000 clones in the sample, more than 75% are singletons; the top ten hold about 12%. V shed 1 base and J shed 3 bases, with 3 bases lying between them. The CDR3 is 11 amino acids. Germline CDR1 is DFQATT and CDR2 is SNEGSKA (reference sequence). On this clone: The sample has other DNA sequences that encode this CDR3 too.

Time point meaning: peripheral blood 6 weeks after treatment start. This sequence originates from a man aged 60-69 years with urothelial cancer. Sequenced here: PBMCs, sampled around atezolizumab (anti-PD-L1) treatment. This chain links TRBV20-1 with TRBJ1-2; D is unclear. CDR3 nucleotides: TGCAGTGCTAGAGCCGACTATGGCTACACCTTC. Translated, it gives CSARADYGYTF.